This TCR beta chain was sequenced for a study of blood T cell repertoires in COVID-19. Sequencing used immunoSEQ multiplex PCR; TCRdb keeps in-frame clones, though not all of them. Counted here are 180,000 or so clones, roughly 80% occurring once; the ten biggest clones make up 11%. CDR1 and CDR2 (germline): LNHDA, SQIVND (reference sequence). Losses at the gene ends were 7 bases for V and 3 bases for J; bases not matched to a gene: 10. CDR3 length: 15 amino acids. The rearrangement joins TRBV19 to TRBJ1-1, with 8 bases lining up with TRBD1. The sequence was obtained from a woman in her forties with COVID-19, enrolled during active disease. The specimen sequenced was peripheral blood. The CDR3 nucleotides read TGTGCCAGTAAGAGACAGGGGTTGTCGGACACTGAAGCTTTCTTT. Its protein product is CASKRQGLSDTEAFF.